This T cell receptor (beta chain) was sequenced in a study of identifying expanded T cells in peripheral blood (dated by TCRdb to between 2018 and 2021). About the full investigation: Technical replicates were generated by sequencing separate aliquots of the same genomic DNA pool, and four replicates were compared pairwise. General conclusions and limits of the study: The beta-binomial model significantly reduced the number of clones called differentially abundant and the false-positive rate across all healthy-donor time intervals. Approximately 1.2 differentially abundant clones were flagged by the binomial model between technical replicates, whereas about 15 and 19 were flagged over approximately two weeks and four weeks, respectively. In all healthy donors, the variance in clone template counts between samples taken two weeks apart rose significantly as total template count increased. The authors expected that over much longer intervals, such as months to years, biological variance in healthy repertoires might increase even further.

The immunoSEQ Assay, which relies on bias-controlled multiplex PCR amplification of genomic DNA, was used to profile TCRbeta CDR3 regions. For the original study's pipeline: The absolute abundance of each unique TCRbeta CDR3 region was quantified after sequences were collapsed and filtered. Two models were used to test differential abundance: a binomial model (Fisher-equivalent) and a beta-binomial model that adds time-dependent variance fitted from healthy donors. Clones with fewer than 5 combined templates were excluded, and clones with Benjamini-Hochberg FDR below 0.01 were called differentially abundant. Beta-binomial variance was modeled as a function of total template count across the two samples using the form v = (b*log(k)+a)^2. In TCRdb, the immuneACCESS table is reduced to in-frame sequences with V and J assigned. These tables do not hold every clone; where another copy was compared, an unresolved V gene accounts for under half, and the others remain unexplained. That table furnishes V, J and clone size, whereas the DNA furnished D and trimming. Counted in this sample were 70,000 to 95,000 clones; approximately 90% of them appeared once. The ten largest account for around 7% of the sample.

No immune events such as infections were documented for the healthy donors during the collection period. To calibrate time-dependent variance in a beta-binomial model of T-cell clone differential abundance, blood repertoires from healthy donors were used as a training cohort. The training cohort included approximately 10 healthy donors, of whom 3 were female and 7 were male. An age range of roughly 25 to 65 years, with an average of about 43 years, was recorded for the donors. Whole blood from each healthy donor was obtained from a commercial supplier and was collected at three time points about 15 days apart. For immunosequencing, genomic DNA was extracted from unsorted whole blood. This clone was observed once. No cognate antigen has been identified for it. Base quality data are lacking; no much larger clone is found one base away. The V and J ends are trimmed by 0 bases and 4 bases, leaving 5 bases between them. From the cysteine through the phenylalanine, the CDR3 covers 13 amino acids. The retained sequence is limited to the CDR3, 39 bases, with the frame set at the first base. Sequences SGHRS (CDR1) and YFSETQ (CDR2) are obtained from the germline V gene.

The chain was built from TRBV5-1 and TRBJ2-1; confidence is insufficient to name the D gene. What was sequenced was blood. The TCR was taken from a person aged 18 to 75 in good health. The CDR3 is CASSLVEYNEQFF. The DNA sequence is as follows: TGCGCCAGCAGCTTGGTAGAATACAATGAGCAGTTCTTC.